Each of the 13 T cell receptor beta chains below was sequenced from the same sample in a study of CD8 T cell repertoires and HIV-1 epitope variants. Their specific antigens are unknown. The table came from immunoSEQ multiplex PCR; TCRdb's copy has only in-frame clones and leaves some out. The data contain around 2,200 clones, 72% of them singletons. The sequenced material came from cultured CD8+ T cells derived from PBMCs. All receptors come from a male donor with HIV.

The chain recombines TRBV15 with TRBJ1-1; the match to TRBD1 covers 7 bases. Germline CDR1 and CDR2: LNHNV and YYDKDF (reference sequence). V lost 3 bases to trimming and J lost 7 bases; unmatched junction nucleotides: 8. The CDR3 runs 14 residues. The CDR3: CATSRSRGTDEAFF. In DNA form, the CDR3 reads TGTGCCACCAGCAGGTCCCGTGGGACAGATGAAGCTTTCTTT. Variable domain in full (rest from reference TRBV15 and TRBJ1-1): DAMVIQNPRYQVTQFGKPVTLSCSQTLNHNVMYWYQQKSSQAPKLLFHYYDKDFNNEADTPDNFQSRRPNTSFCFLDIRSPGLGDTAMYLCATSRSRGTDEAFFGQGTRLTVV.

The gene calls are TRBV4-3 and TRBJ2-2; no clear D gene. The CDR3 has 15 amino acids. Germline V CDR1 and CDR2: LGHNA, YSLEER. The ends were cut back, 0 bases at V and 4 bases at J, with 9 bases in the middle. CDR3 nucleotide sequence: TGCGCCAGCAGCCAAGATGTGGGATCCACCGGGGAGCTGTTTTTT. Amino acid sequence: CASSQDVGSTGELFF.

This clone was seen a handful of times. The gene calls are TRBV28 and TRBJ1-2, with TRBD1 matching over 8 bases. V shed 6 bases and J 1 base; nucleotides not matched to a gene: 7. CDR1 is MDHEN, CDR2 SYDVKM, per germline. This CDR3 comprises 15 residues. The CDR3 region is CASSSGQGLNYGYTF. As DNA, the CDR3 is TGTGCCAGCAGCAGCGGACAGGGCCTTAACTATGGCTACACCTTC.

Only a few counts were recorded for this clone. The CDR3: CASSRGTGNEQFF. In DNA, the CDR3 is TGCGCCAGCAGCCGTGGGACAGGTAACGAGCAGTTCTTC. The chain links TRBV5-1 to TRBJ2-1, with 8 bases matching TRBD1. V lost 4 bases, J lost 10 bases, and 7 bases stayed unmatched. CDR3 length: 13 residues. CDR1 SGHRS and CDR2 YFSETQ come from the germline V gene.

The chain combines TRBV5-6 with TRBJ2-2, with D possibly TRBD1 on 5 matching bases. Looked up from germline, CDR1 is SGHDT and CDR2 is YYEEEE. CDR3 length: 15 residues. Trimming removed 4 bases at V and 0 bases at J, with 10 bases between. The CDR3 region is CASSPGFANTGELFF. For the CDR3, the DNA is TGTGCCAGCAGCCCAGGGTTCGCGAACACCGGGGAGCTGTTTTTT.

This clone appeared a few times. CDR3 DNA sequence: TGTGCCAGTAGCGGGACAGGGGGTATGGGCGAGCAGTACTTC. This encodes CASSGTGGMGEQYF. This rearrangement joins TRBV19 to TRBJ2-7; 11 bases map to TRBD1. This CDR3 has 14 amino acids. Trimming cost V 6 bases and J 6 bases; bases outside gene matches: 7. Germline CDR1 reads LNHDA; CDR2 reads SQIVND (reference sequence). The full variable domain, rest sourced from reference TRBV19 and TRBJ2-7, is DGGITQSPKYLFRKEGQNVTLSCEQNLNHDAMYWYRQDPGQGLRLIYYSQIVNDFQKGDIAEGYSVSREKKESFPLTVTSAQKNPTAFYLCASSGTGGMGEQYFGPGTRLTVT.

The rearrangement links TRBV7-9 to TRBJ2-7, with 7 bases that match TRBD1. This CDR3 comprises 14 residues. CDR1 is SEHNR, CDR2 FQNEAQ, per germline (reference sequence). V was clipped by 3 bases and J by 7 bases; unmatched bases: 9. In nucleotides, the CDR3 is TGTGCCAGCAGCTTGGGACAGTACCTTCGTGAGCAGTACTTC. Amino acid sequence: CASSLGQYLREQYF.

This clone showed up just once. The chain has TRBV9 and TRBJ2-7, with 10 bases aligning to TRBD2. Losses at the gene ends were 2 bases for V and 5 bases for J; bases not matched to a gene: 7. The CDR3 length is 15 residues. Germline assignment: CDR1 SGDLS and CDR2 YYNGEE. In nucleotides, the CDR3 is TGTGCCAGCAGCGTTAGCGGGGGGCCTCATCACGAGCAGTACTTC. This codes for CASSVSGGPHHEQYF.

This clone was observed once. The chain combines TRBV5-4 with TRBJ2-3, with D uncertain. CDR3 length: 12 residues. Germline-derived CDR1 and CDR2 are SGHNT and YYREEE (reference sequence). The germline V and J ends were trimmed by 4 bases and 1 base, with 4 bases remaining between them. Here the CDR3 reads CASSRRTDTQYF. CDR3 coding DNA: TGTGCCAGCAGCCGCCGCACAGATACGCAGTATTTT.

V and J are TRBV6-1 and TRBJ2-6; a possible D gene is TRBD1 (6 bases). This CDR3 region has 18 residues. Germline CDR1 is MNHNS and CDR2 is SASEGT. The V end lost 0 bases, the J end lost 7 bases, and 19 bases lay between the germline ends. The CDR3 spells CASSEATRVTGTANVLTF. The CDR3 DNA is TGTGCCAGCAGTGAAGCGACGAGGGTGACAGGCACTGCCAACGTCCTGACTTTC.

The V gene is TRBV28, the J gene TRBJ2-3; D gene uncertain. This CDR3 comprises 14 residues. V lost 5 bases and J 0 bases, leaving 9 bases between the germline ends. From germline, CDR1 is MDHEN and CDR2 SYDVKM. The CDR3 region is CASSPVVSTDTQYF. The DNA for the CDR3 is TGTGCCAGCAGTCCGGTAGTAAGCACAGATACGCAGTATTTT.

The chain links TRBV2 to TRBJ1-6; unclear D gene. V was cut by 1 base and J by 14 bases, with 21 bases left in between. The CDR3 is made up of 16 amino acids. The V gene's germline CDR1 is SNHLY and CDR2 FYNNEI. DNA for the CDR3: TGTGCCAGCAGTGAAGAGGTCGGCCCTACGGTCGAAGCCCTCCACTTT. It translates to CASSEEVGPTVEALHF.

CDR3 DNA sequence: TGTGCCAGCAGTTACTCTCCTAGCGGGAGCCACAATGAGCAGTTCTTC. This gives the protein CASSYSPSGSHNEQFF. The chain couples TRBV6-5 to TRBJ2-1; 10 nucleotides align to TRBD2. J gave up 5 bases and V 0 bases, and 4 bases lay outside the gene matches. The CDR3 is made up of 16 amino acids. The germline V gene has CDR1 MNHEY and CDR2 SVGAGI.